The 27 T cell receptor beta chains below all came from one sample that was sequenced in a study of cytomegalovirus exposure and HLA in healthy donors. It was with 60 Vbeta and 13 Jbeta primers that the PCR ran. Clones were read by immunoSEQ multiplex PCR, and TCRdb kept only the in-frame ones, dropping some. This sample has 110,000 to 150,000 clones; 70% occur once, and the top ten carry about 2.2%. The source material was PBMCs. Source of these receptors: a woman aged 55-75 years in good health and CMV-seropositive.

This chain joins TRBV19 and TRBJ1-1; 8 positions match TRBD1. The CDR3 loop spans 15 amino acids. V lost 5 bases and J lost 4; bases outside the gene matches: 9. Germline CDR1 reads LNHDA; CDR2 reads SQIVND (reference sequence). The CDR3 coding sequence is TGTGCCAGTAGTGCCCGGACAGGGCCGGGCACTGAAGCTTTCTTT. It encodes CASSARTGPGTEAFF. Using reference TRBV19 and TRBJ1-1 for the parts outside the CDR3, the full variable domain is DGGITQSPKYLFRKEGQNVTLSCEQNLNHDAMYWYRQDPGQGLRLIYYSQIVNDFQKGDIAEGYSVSREKKESFPLTVTSAQKNPTAFYLCASSARTGPGTEAFFGQGTRLTVV.

This sequence joins TRBV9 and TRBJ2-7; 10 bases map to TRBD1. V lost 0 bases and J lost 5; bases outside the gene matches: 5. From germline, CDR1 is SGDLS and CDR2 YYNGEE. The length of the CDR3 is 15 residues. CDR3 nucleotides: TGTGCCAGCAGCGTAGAGGGACAGGGGAACGACGAGCAGTACTTC. Translating gives CASSVEGQGNDEQYF. Filled out from reference TRBV9 and TRBJ2-7, the complete variable domain reads DSGVTQTPKHLITATGQRVTLRCSPRSGDLSVYWYQQSLDQGLQFLIQYYNGEERAKGNILERFSAQQFPDLHSELNLSSLELGDSALYFCASSVEGQGNDEQYFGPGTRLTVT.

The J gene is TRBJ1-4, the V gene TRBV28; no definite D call. This CDR3 region has 15 residues. With 2 bases removed from V and 5 bases from J, the gap between germline ends came to 12 bases. Germline assignment: CDR1 MDHEN and CDR2 SYDVKM. CDR3 bases: TGTGCCAGCAGTTTAAGCTGGAGGCGAAATGAAAAACTGTTTTTT. Translated: CASSLSWRRNEKLFF. Together with reference TRBV28 and TRBJ1-4, the CDR3 gives the full variable domain: DVKVTQSSRYLVKRTGEKVFLECVQDMDHENMFWYRQDPGLGLRLIYFSYDVKMKEKGDIPEGYSVSREKKERFSLILESASTNQTSMYLCASSLSWRRNEKLFFGSGTQLSVL.

This clone has only one observation. This chain joins TRBV6-5 and TRBJ2-1, with D possibly being TRBD2 (7 bases). V lost 4 bases, J lost 9 bases, and 10 bases lay in between. This CDR3 is 12 amino acids long. Germline CDR1 is MNHEY and CDR2 is SVGAGI. The CDR3 spells CASSWGGGEQFF. CDR3 DNA sequence: TGTGCCAGCAGTTGGGGGGGCGGTGAGCAGTTCTTC.

This chain connects TRBV5-1 to TRBJ1-5; 9 bases line up with TRBD1. Trimming removed 0 bases from V and 6 bases from J; junction bases left unmatched: 4. This CDR3 is built from 15 residues. Germline lookup yields CDR1 SGHRS and CDR2 YFSETQ. CDR3 protein: CASSLGTGDTQPQHF. The CDR3 bases are TGCGCCAGCAGCTTGGGGACAGGGGACACTCAGCCCCAGCATTTT.

The chain uses TRBV6-5 and TRBJ2-7; 10 nucleotides align to TRBD1. The CDR3 sequence is 13 residues long. CDR1 is MNHEY, CDR2 SVGAGI, per germline. V gave up 6 bases and J gave up 5 bases; unmatched junction bases: 4. The CDR3 coding sequence is TGTGCCAGCAGGGGGGACAGGGGAAACGAGCAGTACTTC. This gives the protein CASRGDRGNEQYF.

This chain uses TRBV28 with TRBJ2-7; D is perhaps TRBD2 (6 bases). This CDR3 has 15 residues. Per germline, CDR1 MDHEN and CDR2 SYDVKM. Trimming shortened V by 2 bases and J by 6 bases, and 17 bases separated the two germline ends. CDR3 region: CASSLAAGLGGEQYF. CDR3 bases: TGTGCCAGCAGTTTAGCCGCAGGGCTGGGGGGCGAGCAGTACTTC. The complete variable domain, with remaining parts taken from reference TRBV28 and TRBJ2-7, reads DVKVTQSSRYLVKRTGEKVFLECVQDMDHENMFWYRQDPGLGLRLIYFSYDVKMKEKGDIPEGYSVSREKKERFSLILESASTNQTSMYLCASSLAAGLGGEQYFGPGTRLTVT.

The rearrangement uses TRBV28 and TRBJ1-5; 7 bases map to TRBD1. V lost 3 bases to trimming and J lost 6 bases; unmatched junction nucleotides: 8. The CDR3 loop spans 15 amino acids. Germline lookup yields CDR1 MDHEN and CDR2 SYDVKM. The CDR3 loop is CASSLRQGDTQPQHF. The CDR3 DNA sequence: TGTGCCAGCAGTTTGCGGCAGGGGGATACTCAGCCCCAGCATTTT.

This clone appeared once. The chain employs TRBV5-8 and TRBJ1-1; a possible D gene is TRBD1 (5 bases). The V gene's germline CDR1 is SGHTS and CDR2 YDEGEE. V was cut by 1 base and J by 4 bases, with 20 bases left in between. The CDR3 runs to 17 residues. The CDR3 DNA follows: TGTGCCAGCAGCTTGCATCAGGAGATTATAAGGGGCACTGAAGCTTTCTTT. It is translated as CASSLHQEIIRGTEAFF. Supplemented by reference TRBV5-8 and TRBJ1-1, the full variable domain reads EAGVTQSPTHLIKTRGQQATLRCSPISGHTSVYWYQQALGLGLQFLLWYDEGEERNRGNFPPRFSGRQFPNYSSELNVNALELEDSALYLCASSLHQEIIRGTEAFFGQGTRLTVV.

The genes are TRBV6-1 and TRBJ2-3; the D is unclear. Trimming shortened V by 5 bases and J by 0 bases, and 9 bases separated the two germline ends. Per the germline V gene, CDR1 is MNHNS and CDR2 is SASEGT. The CDR3 contains 14 residues. The CDR3 loop reads CASSLRRSTDTQYF. Here the CDR3 DNA reads TGTGCCAGCAGTCTGCGGCGGAGCACAGATACGCAGTATTTT.

The rearrangement links TRBV7-9 to TRBJ2-1; 9 nucleotides agree with TRBD2. Germline CDR1 reads SEHNR; CDR2 reads FQNEAQ (reference sequence). Germline trimming cut 7 bases from V and 5 bases from J; bases unmatched to any gene: 6. The CDR3 is made up of 14 amino acids. CDR3 loop: CASTRLADNNEQFF. CDR3 DNA sequence: TGTGCCAGCACCCGACTAGCGGATAACAATGAGCAGTTCTTC.

About this clone: Additional DNA sequences in this sample encode the identical CDR3. The chain has TRBV2 and TRBJ1-5, with a tentative D call TRBD1 (6 bases). CDR1 SNHLY and CDR2 FYNNEI come from the germline V gene. The CDR3 is 13 residues long. The germline V and J ends were trimmed by 5 bases and 4 bases, with 9 bases remaining between them. The DNA for the CDR3 is TGTGCCAGCAGTTTACAGGGAAATCAGCCCCAGCATTTT. Translated: CASSLQGNQPQHF. Combining the CDR3 with reference TRBV2 and TRBJ1-5 gives the whole variable domain EPEVTQTPSHQVTQMGQEVILRCVPISNHLYFYWYRQILGQKVEFLVSFYNNEISEKSEIFDDQFSVERPDGSNFTLKIRSTKLEDSAMYFCASSLQGNQPQHFGDGTRLSIL.

CDR3 DNA: TGTGCCAGTAGTACCCGGGGGTGGGGCACCGGGGAGCTGTTTTTT. The encoded protein is CASSTRGWGTGELFF. The chain couples TRBV19 to TRBJ2-2; D possibly corresponds to TRBD2 (6 bases). CDR1 and CDR2 (germline): LNHDA, SQIVND (reference sequence). This CDR3 is 15 amino acids long. Trimming removed 4 bases from V and 4 bases from J, with 13 bases in between.

This chain uses TRBV9 with TRBJ2-2, with 13 bases matching TRBD2. The CDR3 is 17 amino acids. Per germline, CDR1 SGDLS and CDR2 YYNGEE. J lost 7 bases, V lost 4 bases, and 10 bases had no gene match. CDR3 residues: CASSTGLAGVVVGELFF. The CDR3 DNA follows: TGTGCCAGCAGCACCGGACTAGCGGGAGTTGTAGTCGGGGAGCTGTTTTTT.

V and J are TRBV29-1 and TRBJ2-1; D unresolved. The germline CDR1 and CDR2 sequences are SQVTM and ANQGSEA. The CDR3 totals 15 residues. Trimming cost V 1 base and J 0 bases, with 10 bases left between them. CDR3 bases: TGCAGCGTTGAAGCAGGTATTAGCTCCTACAATGAGCAGTTCTTC. It specifies CSVEAGISSYNEQFF.

The gene calls are TRBV28 and TRBJ2-3, with D possibly TRBD1 on 6 matching bases. Germline V lookup: CDR1 MDHEN, CDR2 SYDVKM. The V and J ends lost 4 bases and 0 bases respectively, with 8 bases between them. The CDR3 has 14 amino acids. The CDR3 DNA reads as TGTGCCAGCAGTTCCGGACAGAGCACAGATACGCAGTATTTT. It yields the protein CASSSGQSTDTQYF.

This chain links TRBV6-1 with TRBJ2-6; D remains unclear. Germline V gene sequence: CDR1 MNHNS, CDR2 SASEGT. CDR3 size: 16 residues. V was clipped by 2 bases and J by 3 bases, with 11 bases between them. CDR3 loop: CASSELGARGANVLTF. In DNA form, the CDR3 reads TGTGCCAGCAGTGAATTGGGCGCTCGTGGGGCCAACGTCCTGACTTTC.

This chain uses TRBV28 with TRBJ1-2; 10 nucleotides agree with TRBD1. The CDR3 runs to 15 residues. V was clipped by 5 bases and J by 6 bases; unmatched bases: 9. The germline gives CDR1 MDHEN, CDR2 SYDVKM. CDR3 amino acids: CASSAPGQGNDGYTF. In nucleotides, the CDR3 is TGTGCCAGCAGTGCGCCGGGACAGGGGAACGATGGCTACACCTTC.

The chain is built from TRBV5-1 and TRBJ2-1, with unresolved D. From germline, CDR1 is SGHRS and CDR2 YFSETQ. V was shortened by 5 bases and J by 1 base, with 13 bases between the two germline ends. CDR3 length: 15 amino acids. In nucleotides, the CDR3 is TGCGCCAGCAGTCAGCGTGGAGCGTCCTACAATGAGCAGTTCTTC. Its translation is CASSQRGASYNEQFF.

The chain uses TRBV18 and TRBJ1-1; TRBD1 is a possible D gene (6 bases). Trimming cost V 4 bases and J 0 bases, with 12 bases left between them. Germline CDR1 is KGHSH and CDR2 is LQKENI. This CDR3 spans 15 amino acids. CDR3 loop: CASSQTTGMNTEAFF. CDR3 in DNA: TGTGCCAGCTCACAAACGACAGGCATGAACACTGAAGCTTTCTTT.

In its sample, this clone was seen once. The rearrangement links TRBV7-9 to TRBJ2-7, with TRBD2 matching 7 bases. The CDR3 has 14 residues. V dropped 5 bases and J dropped 2; count of bases not matched to a gene: 6. Germline CDR1 reads SEHNR; CDR2 reads FQNEAQ (reference sequence). The CDR3 DNA sequence: TGTGCCAGCAGCCCAGCGGGATCGACCTACGAGCAGTACTTC. It codes for CASSPAGSTYEQYF.

This clone was seen a few times. The rearrangement links TRBV30 to TRBJ1-1; 9 nucleotides line up with TRBD1. Trimming cost V 0 bases and J 5 bases; bases outside gene matches: 10. This CDR3 spans 16 amino acids. CDR1 GTSNPN and CDR2 SVGIG come from the germline V gene (reference sequence). The CDR3 reads CAWSVRRTGEVTEAFF. The DNA for the CDR3 is TGTGCCTGGAGTGTACGAAGGACAGGGGAAGTGACTGAAGCTTTCTTT.

This clone was seen more than once but under ten times. The rearrangement joins TRBV28 to TRBJ1-2; D is undetermined. CDR1 and CDR2 (germline): MDHEN, SYDVKM. Trimming shortened V by 4 bases and J by 5 bases, and 20 bases separated the two germline ends. This CDR3 comprises 16 residues. The DNA for the CDR3 is TGTGCCAGCAGTTCCTCACCCAGGTCCAATTCTTATGGCTACACCTTC. It encodes CASSSSPRSNSYGYTF.

This clone appeared once. Additional DNA sequences in this sample encode the identical CDR3. The V and J genes are TRBV6-1 and TRBJ1-1, with TRBD1 matching over 9 bases. The CDR3 is 15 amino acids. Germline V gene lookup returns CDR1 MNHNS and CDR2 SASEGT. V shed 5 bases, J shed 4 bases, and the junction held 8 bases outside the gene matches. The CDR3 sequence is CASSTGGWGVTEAFF. The DNA for the CDR3 is TGTGCCAGCAGTACAGGGGGCTGGGGGGTCACTGAAGCTTTCTTT.

This clone was counted a few times. The rearrangement links TRBV6-1 to TRBJ1-1, with D possibly TRBD1 on 6 matching bases. The CDR3 extends over 13 amino acids. V lost 10 bases, J lost 7 bases, and 19 bases lay in between. Germline lookup yields CDR1 MNHNS and CDR2 SASEGT. The CDR3 DNA is TGTGCCACCCTGACAGGACTGCCCCTTGAAGCTTTCTTT. The encoded protein is CATLTGLPLEAFF.

The CDR3 region has the DNA TGTGCCAGCAGCAAAAGGGGACTTCTCCGATACAATGAGCAGTTCTTC. Amino acids: CASSKRGLLRYNEQFF. The chain uses TRBV21-1 and TRBJ2-1; TRBD2 is taken as the D call from the table, unchecked against the DNA. TRBV21-1 represents a pseudogene. The CDR3 contains 16 residues.

This clone was recorded a few times. The chain combines TRBV6-5 with TRBJ1-2; no reliable D call. V shed 8 bases and J shed 3 bases, with 16 bases lying between them. The germline CDR1 and CDR2 sequences are MNHEY and SVGAGI. This CDR3 is 14 amino acids long. DNA for the CDR3: TGTGCCAGCGTCCCGAACCCCCCGGACTATGGCTACACCTTC. Protein sequence: CASVPNPPDYGYTF.